The present T cell receptor beta chain was sequenced within a study of cytomegalovirus exposure and HLA in healthy donors. The PCR was carried out with 60 Vbeta primers and 13 Jbeta primers. Assay used: immunoSEQ multiplex PCR; TCRdb lists only in-frame clones, some missing. There are about 200,000 clones in the sample; 65% to 80% occur only once, and 0.2% to 0.25% lies in the top ten. On this clone: Its antigen is not identified.

General study results and limits: What a later analysis reportedly showed was that an Asian-associated ancestry cluster had fewer N-insertions than the approximately 700-donor mean.

The sequenced sample consisted of PBMCs. This clonotype was obtained from a girl between 2 and 10 years old in good health and CMV-seronegative.

The CDR3, as DNA: TGCGCCAGCAGCTTGGGGACTAGCGGGGATGAGCAGTTCTTC. This gives the protein CASSLGTSGDEQFF. J is TRBJ2-1 and V is TRBV5-1; 12 bases fit TRBD2. J lost 8 bases, V lost 0 bases, and 0 bases had no gene match. Germline V gene lookup returns CDR1 SGHRS and CDR2 YFSETQ. This CDR3 spans 14 amino acids.